The 21 T cell receptor beta chains listed next were all sequenced from one sample in a study of breast tumors, draining lymph nodes, adjacent tissues. In TCRdb, the multiplex PCR reads were re-called with MiXCR into one record per CDR3 protein. The sample includes 160,000 or so distinct CDR3 sequences, roughly 35% of them seen just once. Axillary draining lymph nodes of breast cancer patients supplied the node samples. The specimen was axillary lymph node tissue. These receptors originate from a female donor with breast cancer. Some clones in this sample may be carry-over from other donors' samples.

As concerns this clonotype: A clone one base away is much larger, so this may be a read error. This likely comes from a read error, as the CDR3 has no conserved phenylalanine or tryptophan at its end. The rearrangement uses TRBV6-5 and TRBJ2-2, with 7 bases lining up with TRBD1. Losses at the gene ends were 5 bases for V and 1 base for J; bases not matched to a gene: 10. Germline CDR1 and CDR2: MNHEY and SVGAGI. CDR3 length equals 17 residues. The CDR3 loop reads CASSPLGGQQNTGELFL. CDR3 coding DNA: TGTGCCAGCAGTCCCTTAGGGGGACAGCAGAACACCGGGGAGCTGTTTCTT.

This clonotype is a singleton in its sample. The chain carries TRBV5-5 and TRBJ2-5, with D tentatively TRBD2 (7 bases). The germline gives CDR1 SGHKS, CDR2 YYEKEE (reference sequence). Trimming pared 0 bases from V and 5 bases from J, leaving 23 bases between. The CDR3 length is 18 residues. CDR3 protein: CASSLAFLGGDPGETQYF. CDR3 nucleotide sequence: TGTGCCAGCAGCTTGGCCTTCTTAGGGGGGGATCCAGGGGAGACCCAGTACTTC.

This clonotype was observed at least ten times. The J gene is TRBJ2-3, the V gene TRBV20-1, with D uncertain. This CDR3 contains 13 residues. Germline lookup yields CDR1 DFQATT and CDR2 SNEGSKA (reference sequence). The germline V and J ends were trimmed by 1 base and 2 bases, with 7 bases remaining between them. CDR3 sequence: CSARVTVTDTQYF. The CDR3 bases are TGCAGTGCTAGAGTCACAGTCACAGATACGCAGTATTTT.

This clonotype was observed many times. This rearrangement joins TRBV15 to TRBJ2-5; TRBD1 matches at 8 bases. Germline V CDR1 and CDR2: LNHNV, YYDKDF (reference sequence). V lost 2 bases and J lost 5; bases outside the gene matches: 4. The CDR3 loop spans 14 amino acids. Here the CDR3 reads CATSRNRGTETQYF. DNA for the CDR3: TGTGCCACCAGCAGAAACAGGGGGACGGAGACCCAGTACTTC.

This clonotype was observed at least ten times. The chain employs TRBV4-1 and TRBJ2-7; D remains unclear. This CDR3 contains 15 residues. Germline CDR1 is MGHRA and CDR2 is YSYEKL. Deletions cut 1 base from V and 3 bases from J, with 13 bases between. The CDR3 nucleotides read TGCGCCAGCAGCCAAGTTCTTAGTGGGCGCTACGAGCAGTACTTC. Translated, it gives CASSQVLSGRYEQYF.

This clonotype has a count of ten or more. The J gene is TRBJ2-3, the V gene TRBV5-1; D is unresolved. V was pared by 0 bases and J by 2 bases, with 7 bases between. The CDR3 loop spans 14 amino acids. Germline CDR1 and CDR2: SGHRS and YFSETQ. CDR3 residues: CASSLEDPTDTQYF. For the CDR3, the DNA is TGCGCCAGCAGCTTGGAGGACCCCACAGATACGCAGTATTTT.

The chain is built from TRBV5-1 and TRBJ2-7; D is undetermined. The CDR3 is 14 amino acids. V lost 4 bases and J 0 bases, leaving 11 bases between the germline ends. In germline, CDR1 is SGHRS, CDR2 YFSETQ. As DNA, the CDR3 is TGCGCCAGCAGCCTGGCCTCGGACTCCTACGAGCAGTACTTC. Translating it yields CASSLASDSYEQYF.

This clonotype has ten or more counts. V gene TRBV25-1 combines with J gene TRBJ2-3; D gene unclear. Per the germline V gene, CDR1 is MGHDK and CDR2 is SYGVNS. This CDR3 region has 14 residues. The V end lost 3 bases, the J end lost 3 bases, and 10 bases lay between the germline ends. The CDR3 sequence is CASSDTGRTDTQYF. The DNA for the CDR3 is TGTGCCAGCAGTGATACCGGACGGACAGATACGCAGTATTTT.

This clonotype has a handful of counts. The chain carries TRBV5-5 and TRBJ2-4, with a possible D match to TRBD1 (6 bases). Trimming removed 4 bases from V and 2 bases from J, with 19 bases in between. The germline CDR1 and CDR2 sequences are SGHKS and YYEKEE (reference sequence). CDR3 length: 17 amino acids. The CDR3 sequence is CASSQIQGTGSKNIQYF. The CDR3, as DNA: TGTGCCAGCAGCCAGATACAGGGCACGGGGTCCAAAAACATTCAGTACTTC.

This clonotype was detected many times. A junction boundary mismatches the germline segment, possibly from a read error. The rearrangement uses TRBV19 and TRBJ1-3; D ambiguous. The CDR3 has 14 residues. Germline loops: CDR1 LNHDA, CDR2 SQIVND (reference sequence). The CDR3 region has the DNA TGTGCCAGTAGTATTCCAGGAACTGGAGACACCATATATTTT. This sequence encodes CASSIPGTGDTIYF.

Details on this clonotype: Just one base apart from a much larger clone, this may be a read error. V and J are TRBV18 and TRBJ1-2; TRBD1 matches at 8 bases. Germline CDR1 and CDR2: KGHSH and LQKENI. The CDR3 totals 18 residues. V shed 6 bases, J shed 3 bases, and the junction held 18 bases outside the gene matches. CDR3 protein: CASSPSTLLTGVDYGYTF. The CDR3 bases are TGTGCCAGCTCCCCATCCACCTTATTGACAGGGGTCGACTATGGCTACACCTTC.

In DNA, the CDR3 is TGCGCCAGCAGTGAATCGGGACTAGCGGGCCGTGGGGAGCTGTTTTTT. Translation gives CASSESGLAGRGELFF. The V gene is TRBV10-1, the J gene TRBJ2-2; 12 nucleotides agree with TRBD2. CDR3 length equals 16 residues. With V trimmed by 3 bases and J by 8 bases, 7 bases remained unmatched. From germline, CDR1 is WNHNN and CDR2 SYGVQD (reference sequence).

Note on this clonotype: Here the CDR3 omits its conserved ending phenylalanine or tryptophan, so a read error is the likely source. V gene TRBV20-1 combines with J gene TRBJ2-7; D is ambiguous. Germline CDR1 DFQATT, CDR2 SNEGSKA (reference sequence). V was cut by 5 bases and J by 9 bases, with 20 bases left in between. This CDR3 has 13 residues. CDR3 loop: CSASHRVGAGQYS. CDR3 in DNA: TGCAGTGCTTCTCATAGGGTCGGAGCTGGGCAGTACTCC.

This clonotype was detected ten times or more. The chain has TRBV5-8 and TRBJ2-7, with a weak D call TRBD2 (5 bases). V lost 0 bases and J 3 bases, leaving 19 bases between the germline ends. The CDR3 loop spans 17 amino acids. Germline V gives CDR1 SGHTS, CDR2 YDEGEE. The CDR3 is CASSLAVTANDYYEQYF. For the CDR3, the DNA is TGTGCCAGCAGCTTGGCCGTGACTGCGAACGACTACTACGAGCAGTACTTC.

This clonotype was recorded at least ten times. This chain connects TRBV19 to TRBJ2-2; the D is unclear. The V end lost 1 base, the J end lost 3 bases, and 3 bases lay between the germline ends. CDR1 and CDR2 from the germline V gene are LNHDA and SQIVND (reference sequence). CDR3 length equals 13 residues. The CDR3 DNA reads TGTGCCAGTAGTATAGCGGACACCGGGGAGCTGTTTTTT. It yields the protein CASSIADTGELFF.

This clonotype has at least ten counts. V usage is TRBV30 and J usage is TRBJ2-6; possibly TRBD1 for D (6 bases). This CDR3 has 17 residues. Germline lookup yields CDR1 GTSNPN and CDR2 SVGIG (reference sequence). V was trimmed by 0 bases and J by 5 bases, leaving 17 bases between them. The CDR3 sequence: CAWSVSDFRDRANVLTF. CDR3 DNA sequence: TGTGCCTGGAGTGTAAGTGATTTCCGGGACAGGGCCAACGTCCTGACTTTC.

This clonotype was seen many times. The chain couples TRBV6-2 or TRBV6-3 to TRBJ1-6, with D perhaps matching TRBD1 (5 bases). The germline V and J ends were trimmed by 5 bases and 6 bases, with 14 bases remaining between them. The CDR3 totals 15 residues. Germline CDR1 reads MNHEY; CDR2 reads SVGEGT. The CDR3 nucleotides read TGTGCCAGCAGTCCCGGGACTGTCATTAATTCACCCCTCCACTTT. Translating gives CASSPGTVINSPLHF.

Ten or more counts support this clonotype. The chain joins TRBV10-1 to TRBJ2-5; 9 bases agree with TRBD2. The CDR3 runs 17 residues. CDR1 and CDR2 (germline): WNHNN, SYGVQD (reference sequence). Germline trimming cut 4 bases from V and 2 bases from J; bases unmatched to any gene: 11. This CDR3 reads CASSGTTLAGTQETQYF. The CDR3 DNA follows: TGCGCCAGCAGTGGGACGACTCTAGCGGGGACGCAAGAGACCCAGTACTTC.

As for this clonotype: The CDR3 carries no conserved terminal phenylalanine or tryptophan, so it likely arises from a read error. No DNA is shown, since the ends of the CDR3 on it are uncertain; the CDR3 is the one TCRdb lists. This chain links TRBV7-2 with TRBJ2-7; the table's D call TRBD1 went unverified against the DNA. The CDR3 numbers 15 amino acids, ends counted. CDR1 and CDR2 (germline): SGHTA, FQGNSA. The CDR3 loop is CASSLRDRDGYEQHL.

DNA of the CDR3: TGTGCCATCAGTGGGGATAATTCACCCCTCCACTTT. This translates into CAISGDNSPLHF. This sequence joins TRBV10-3 and TRBJ1-6; D call uncertain. The germline gives CDR1 ENHRY, CDR2 SYGVKD. Between the trimmed V and J ends, which lost 4 bases and 5 bases, there was a span of 3 bases. The CDR3 totals 12 residues.

This clonotype has ten or more counts. The V call is TRBV29-1, the J call TRBJ2-4; D possibly matches TRBD1 or TRBD2 (7 bases each). This CDR3 region has 13 residues. Trimming took off 6 bases at V and 4 bases at J, with 13 bases between the two ends. CDR1 is SQVTM, CDR2 ANQGSEA, per germline. CDR3 DNA: TGCAGCGTGTTCAGGGGGGGAAAAAACATTCAGTACTTC. Translated, it gives CSVFRGGKNIQYF.